The entry that follows covers one T cell receptor (beta chain) sequence. The target antigen is unknown. The record originates from a study of shared clonotypes between healthy human individuals. General study points: Rarefaction showed sorted-subset sequencing was incomplete despite large depth.

Authors' data handling: Filtering differed because ImmunoSEQ produced junction-only sequences that carried no quality scores. Only in-frame clones appear in the TCRdb table, and some are missing; sequencing was by immunoSEQ multiplex PCR. V and J calls and clone size come straight from that table; D and trimming were deduced from the DNA. Of a few hundred thousand clones in the sample, around 70% were seen once. Donation came from healthy HIV-negative adults that had no recent acute infections or vaccinations. Only Caucasian adults living in Nashville, Tennessee made up the donor group. The sequence derives from a man aged 25 to 40 in good health. Sample: memory CD4+ T cells sorted from blood. Subset here: CD45RA-negative fraction.

The CDR3 loop is CASSRAASANEKLFF. CDR3 DNA sequence: TGTGCCAGCAGCCGGGCGGCGTCGGCCAATGAAAAACTGTTTTTT. This chain connects TRBV5-6 to TRBJ1-4; D unclear. Germline CDR1 is SGHDT and CDR2 is YYEEEE. Deletions cut 4 bases from V and 5 bases from J, with 15 bases between. The CDR3 is 15 residues long.